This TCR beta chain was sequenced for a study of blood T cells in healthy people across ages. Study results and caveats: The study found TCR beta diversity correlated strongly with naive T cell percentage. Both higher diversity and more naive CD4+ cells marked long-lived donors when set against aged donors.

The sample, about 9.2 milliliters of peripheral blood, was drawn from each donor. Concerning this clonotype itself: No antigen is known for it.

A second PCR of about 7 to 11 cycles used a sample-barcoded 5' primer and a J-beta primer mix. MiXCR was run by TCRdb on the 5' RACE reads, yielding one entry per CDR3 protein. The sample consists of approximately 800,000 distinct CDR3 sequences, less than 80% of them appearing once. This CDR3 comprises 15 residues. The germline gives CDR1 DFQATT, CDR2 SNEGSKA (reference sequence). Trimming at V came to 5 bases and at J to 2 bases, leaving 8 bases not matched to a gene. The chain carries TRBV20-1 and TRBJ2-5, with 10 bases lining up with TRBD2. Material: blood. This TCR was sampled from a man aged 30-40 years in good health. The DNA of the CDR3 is TGCAGTGCTCAGAAGCGGGGGGGCCTGCAAGAGACCCAGTACTTC. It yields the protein CSAQKRGGLQETQYF.